This T cell receptor (beta chain) was sequenced during a study of CD8 T cells in ankylosing spondylitis. Each CDR3 protein is one row after TCRdb ran MiXCR on the 5' RACE reads. The profile shows 350,000 to 400,000 distinct CDR3 sequences, around 20% of them singletons. The CDR3 is made up of 16 amino acids. V dropped 3 bases and J dropped 0 bases, with 12 bases sitting between them. Germline V gene lookup returns CDR1 KGHSH and CDR2 LQKENI. The specimen sequenced was blood, either unsorted or a sorted T cell fraction (not recorded which). This TCR was recovered from a male donor with ankylosing spondylitis or in good health (not recorded which). The gene calls are TRBV18 and TRBJ2-1; D is possibly TRBD1 (5 bases). This CDR3 is CASSPPNRSSYNEQFF. DNA of the CDR3: TGTGCCAGCTCACCCCCTAACAGGAGCTCCTACAATGAGCAGTTCTTC.